A selection of T cell receptor beta chains follows, all from one sample in a study of cytomegalovirus exposure and HLA in healthy donors. The protocol was immunoSEQ multiplex PCR, while the TCRdb copy is restricted to in-frame clones and leaves out a portion. This table holds 150,000 to 200,000 clones, 62% found once. The sample was PBMCs. The receptors originated from a man in his forties in good health and CMV-seronegative. The CDR3 runs from the conserved cysteine through the conserved F or W. D genes are given only for firm matches. Where a row states a size, it is once, few, many or the class of an expanded clone; other rows omit it.

j_gene | v_gene | d_gene | len | abundance | CDR3nt | CDR3aa
TRBJ2-7 | TRBV21-1 | - | 14 | - | TGTGCCACTGAAAGGGGCGGGGTGCCCTACGAGCAGTACTTC | CATERGGVPYEQYF
TRBJ2-2 | TRBV27 | TRBD2 | 16 | few | TGTGCCAGCAGTTTGGGGGGGTCAGGATACACCGGGGAGCTGTTTTTT | CASSLGGSGYTGELFF
TRBJ1-5 | TRBV27 | - | 20 | - | TGTGCCAGCAGTTTGTCCGATCCTTTGACAGGCTATGATCCCTATCAGCCCCAGCATTTT | CASSLSDPLTGYDPYQPQHF
TRBJ1-1 | TRBV4-1 | - | 14 | - | TGCGCCAGCAGCCAACCGACACAGAACACTGAAGCTTTCTTT | CASSQPTQNTEAFF
TRBJ2-7 | TRBV2 | TRBD1 | 14 | - | TGTGCCAGCACGTATCTGGACAGGGCCGCGGAGCAGTACTTC | CASTYLDRAAEQYF
TRBJ2-7 | TRBV27 | TRBD2 | 15 | few | TGTGCCAGCAGTTTAATGTGGGGGGGGGACTACGAGCAGTACTTC | CASSLMWGGDYEQYF
TRBJ2-1 | TRBV14 | TRBD1 | 15 | - | TGTGCCAGCAGCCAAGAGTACGGGACAGGTAATGAGCAGTTCTTC | CASSQEYGTGNEQFF
TRBJ2-3 | TRBV10-1 | TRBD1 | 12 | few | TGCGCCAGGGGGACAGTCACAGATACGCAGTATTTT | CARGTVTDTQYF
TRBJ1-2 | TRBV7-9 | - | 12 | - | TGTTCCAGCAGCCGGGGGGACTATGGCTACACCTTC | CSSSRGDYGYTF
TRBJ1-1 | TRBV18 | - | 16 | few | TGTGCCAGCTCAGAGAAGTTGGGGGGTATGAACACTGAAGCTTTCTTT | CASSEKLGGMNTEAFF
TRBJ1-4 | TRBV5-5 | - | 13 | few | TGTGCCAGCAGCGTCGGTTCAGGTGAAAAACTGTTTTTT | CASSVGSGEKLFF
TRBJ2-1 | TRBV9 | - | 15 | - | TGTGTCAGCAGCGTATGGGAGCGTCCCTACAATGAGCAGTTCTTC | CVSSVWERPYNEQFF
TRBJ2-3 | TRBV19 | TRBD2 | 16 | few | TGTGCCAGTAGTATAGTCGCGGGAGGAGGCACAGATACGCAGTATTTT | CASSIVAGGGTDTQYF
TRBJ2-1 | TRBV20-1 | - | 9 | - | TGCGGAGAAGCTAGGGGGCAGTTCTTC | CGEARGQFF
TRBJ2-7 | TRBV6-1 | - | 13 | - | TGTGCCAGCAGACCCAGTAGCTCCTACGAGCAGTACTTC | CASRPSSSYEQYF
TRBJ2-5 | TRBV5-1 | TRBD1 | 13 | - | TGCGCCAGCAGCATAGGGACAGAAGAGACCCAGTACTTC | CASSIGTEETQYF
TRBJ2-5 | TRBV4-1 | - | 13 | - | TGCGCCAGCAGCCAAGACAGGGGAGAGACCCAGTACTTC | CASSQDRGETQYF
TRBJ2-7 | TRBV7-2 | TRBD1 | 14 | - | TGTGCCAGCAGCCAAAGGGGACAGTCCTACGAGCAGTACTTC | CASSQRGQSYEQYF
TRBJ2-5 | TRBV7-9 | - | 14 | - | TGTGCCAGCAGCTTAGATTCCGGGGGAGAGACCCAGTACTTC | CASSLDSGGETQYF
TRBJ2-7 | TRBV29-1 | TRBD1 | 15 | - | TGCAGCGCCTTACCCACCGGGACAGGGCCATACGAGCAGTACTTC | CSALPTGTGPYEQYF
TRBJ2-7 | TRBV18 | - | 14 | - | TGTGCCAGCTCACCACGGGACATCTCCTACGAGCAGTACTTC | CASSPRDISYEQYF
TRBJ1-4 | TRBV5-1 | - | 14 | - | TGCGCCGGGGACTTTGGGCGGGGTGGTGAAAAACTGTTTTTT | CAGDFGRGGEKLFF
TRBJ2-7 | TRBV4-1 | - | 15 | few | TGCGCCAGCAGCCAAGAACCGGACAGCTCCTACGAGCAGTACTTC | CASSQEPDSSYEQYF
TRBJ1-5 | TRBV5-6 | TRBD1 | 15 | - | TGTGCCAGCAGCTCGGGACAGGTTAGCAATCAGCCCCAGCATTTT | CASSSGQVSNQPQHF
TRBJ2-1 | TRBV28 | TRBD2 | 20 | - | TGTGCCAGCAGTTTCCCACCGTTTTCTAGCGGGGGGCCCATCTCCCATGAGCAGTTCTTC | CASSFPPFSSGGPISHEQFF
TRBJ2-7 | TRBV2 | TRBD1 | 12 | - | TGTGCCGAGGGGACAGGCCCCGGCGAGCAGTACTTC | CAEGTGPGEQYF
TRBJ2-7 | TRBV19 | - | 12 | - | TGTGCCAGTGGAAGCAGGGGTGACGAGCAGTACTTC | CASGSRGDEQYF
TRBJ2-1 | TRBV30 | - | 11 | few | TGTGCCTGGAGCCTAGGATATGAGCAGTTCTTC | CAWSLGYEQFF